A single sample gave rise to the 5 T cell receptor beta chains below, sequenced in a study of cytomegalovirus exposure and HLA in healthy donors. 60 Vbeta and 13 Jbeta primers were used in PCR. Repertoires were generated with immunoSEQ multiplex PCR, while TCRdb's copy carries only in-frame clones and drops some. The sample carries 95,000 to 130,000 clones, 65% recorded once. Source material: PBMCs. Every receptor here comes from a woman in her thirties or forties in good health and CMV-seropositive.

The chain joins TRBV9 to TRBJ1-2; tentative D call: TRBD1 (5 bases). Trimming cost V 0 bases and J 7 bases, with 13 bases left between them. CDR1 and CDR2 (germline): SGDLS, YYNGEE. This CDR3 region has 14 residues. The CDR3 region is CASSVGQAGPGYTF. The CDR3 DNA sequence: TGTGCCAGCAGCGTAGGGCAGGCGGGACCTGGCTACACCTTC.

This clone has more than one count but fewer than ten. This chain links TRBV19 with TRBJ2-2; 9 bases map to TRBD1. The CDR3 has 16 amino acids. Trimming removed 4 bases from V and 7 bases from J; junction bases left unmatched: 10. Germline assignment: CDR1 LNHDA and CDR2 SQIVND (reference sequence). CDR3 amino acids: CASSTPDRGYDGELFF. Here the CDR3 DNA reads TGTGCCAGTAGTACCCCCGACAGGGGGTACGACGGGGAGCTGTTTTTT. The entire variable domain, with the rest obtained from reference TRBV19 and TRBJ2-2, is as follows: DGGITQSPKYLFRKEGQNVTLSCEQNLNHDAMYWYRQDPGQGLRLIYYSQIVNDFQKGDIAEGYSVSREKKESFPLTVTSAQKNPTAFYLCASSTPDRGYDGELFFGEGSRLTVL.

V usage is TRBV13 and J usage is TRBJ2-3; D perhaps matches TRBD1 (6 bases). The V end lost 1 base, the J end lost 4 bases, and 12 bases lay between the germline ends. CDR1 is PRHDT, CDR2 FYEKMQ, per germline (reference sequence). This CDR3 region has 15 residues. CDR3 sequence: CASSLDRDTSDTQYF. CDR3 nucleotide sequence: TGTGCCAGCAGCTTAGACAGGGATACTTCAGATACGCAGTATTTT. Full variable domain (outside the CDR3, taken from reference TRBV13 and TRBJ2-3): AAGVIQSPRHLIKEKRETATLKCYPIPRHDTVYWYQQGPGQDPQFLISFYEKMQSDKGSIPDRFSAQQFSDYHSELNMSSLELGDSALYFCASSLDRDTSDTQYFGPGTRLTVL.

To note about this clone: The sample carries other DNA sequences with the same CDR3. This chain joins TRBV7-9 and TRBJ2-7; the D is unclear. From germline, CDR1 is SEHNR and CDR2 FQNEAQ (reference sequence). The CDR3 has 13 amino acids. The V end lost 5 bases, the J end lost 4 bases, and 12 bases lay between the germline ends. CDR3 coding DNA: TGTGCCAGCAGCCTAGGCAGATCTTACGAGCAGTACTTC. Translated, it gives CASSLGRSYEQYF.

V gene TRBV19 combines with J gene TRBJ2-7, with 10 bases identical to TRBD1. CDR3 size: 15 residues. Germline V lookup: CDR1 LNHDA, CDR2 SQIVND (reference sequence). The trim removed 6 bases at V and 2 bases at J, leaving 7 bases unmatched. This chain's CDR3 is CASRPGQGSTYEQYF. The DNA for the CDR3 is TGTGCCAGTAGGCCGGGACAGGGGTCAACCTACGAGCAGTACTTC.